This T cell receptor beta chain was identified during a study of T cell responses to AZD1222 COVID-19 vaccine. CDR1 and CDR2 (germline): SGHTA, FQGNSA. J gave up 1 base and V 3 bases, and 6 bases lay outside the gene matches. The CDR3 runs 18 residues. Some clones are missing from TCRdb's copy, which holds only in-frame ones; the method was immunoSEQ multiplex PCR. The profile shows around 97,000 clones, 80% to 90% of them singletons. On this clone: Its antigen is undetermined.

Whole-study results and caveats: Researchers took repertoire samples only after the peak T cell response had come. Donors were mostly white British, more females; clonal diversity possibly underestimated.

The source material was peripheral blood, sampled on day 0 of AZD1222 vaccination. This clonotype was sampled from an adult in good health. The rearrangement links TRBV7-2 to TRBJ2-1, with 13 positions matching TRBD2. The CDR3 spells CASSFLLAGGPSYNEQFF. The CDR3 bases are TGTGCCAGCAGCTTTTTACTAGCGGGAGGGCCGTCCTACAATGAGCAGTTCTTC.